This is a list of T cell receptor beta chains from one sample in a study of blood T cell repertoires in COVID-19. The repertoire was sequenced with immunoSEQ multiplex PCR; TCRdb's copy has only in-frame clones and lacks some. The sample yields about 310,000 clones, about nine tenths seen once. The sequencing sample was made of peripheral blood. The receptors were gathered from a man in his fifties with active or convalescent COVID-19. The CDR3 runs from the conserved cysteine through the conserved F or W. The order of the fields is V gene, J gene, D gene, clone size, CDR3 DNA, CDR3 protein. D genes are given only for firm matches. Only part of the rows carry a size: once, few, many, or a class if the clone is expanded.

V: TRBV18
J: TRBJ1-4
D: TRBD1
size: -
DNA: TGTGCCAGCTCACGGGGGACAGGGGAGCTTAATGAAAAACTGTTTTTT
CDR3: CASSRGTGELNEKLFF

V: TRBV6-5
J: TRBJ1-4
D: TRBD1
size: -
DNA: TGTGCCAGCAGTTTTCGGCAGGGGGATAATGAAAAACTGTTTTTT
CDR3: CASSFRQGDNEKLFF

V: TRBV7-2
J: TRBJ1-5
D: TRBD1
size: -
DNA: TGTGCCAGCAGCTTTACAGGGGGCGGTCAGCCCCAGCATTTT
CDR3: CASSFTGGGQPQHF

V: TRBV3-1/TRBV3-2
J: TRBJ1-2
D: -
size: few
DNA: TGTGCCAGCAGCCAAGGGGGAGGCAGTCCCCGCGGCTACACCTTC
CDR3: CASSQGGGSPRGYTF

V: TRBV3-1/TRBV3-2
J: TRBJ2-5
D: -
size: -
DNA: TGTGCCAGCAGCCAACAGCCGGGTGGGCAGGGGGAGACCCAGTACTTC
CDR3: CASSQQPGGQGETQYF

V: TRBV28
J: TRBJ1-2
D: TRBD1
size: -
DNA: TGTGCCAGCAGTACTCGGACAGGGGTTAATGGCTACACCTTC
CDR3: CASSTRTGVNGYTF

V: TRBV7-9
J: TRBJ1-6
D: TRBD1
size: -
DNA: TGTGCCAGCAGCTTACTACTTGGACAGGGTCATAATTCACCCCTCCACTTT
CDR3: CASSLLLGQGHNSPLHF

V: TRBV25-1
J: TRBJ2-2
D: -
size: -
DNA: TGTGCCAGCACCTCCGCCGGGGAGCTGTTTTTT
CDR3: CASTSAGELFF

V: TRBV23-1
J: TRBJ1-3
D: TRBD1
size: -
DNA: TGCGCCAGCAGTCAATCGGGACAGGCCAGCTCTGGAAACACCATATATTTT
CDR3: CASSQSGQASSGNTIYF

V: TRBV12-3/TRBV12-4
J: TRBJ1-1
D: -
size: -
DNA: TGTGCCAGCAGTTTCCGAGGGAACACTGAAGCTTTCTTT
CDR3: CASSFRGNTEAFF

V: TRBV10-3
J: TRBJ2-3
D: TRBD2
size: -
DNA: TGTGCCATCAGTGAGTCGGGGACTAGCGGTCATTCAGATACGCAGTATTTT
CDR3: CAISESGTSGHSDTQYF

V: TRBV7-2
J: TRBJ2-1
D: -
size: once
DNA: TGTGCCAGCAGCTTAGGTGTTGGAGCCACTTCCTACAATGAGCAGTTCTTC
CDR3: CASSLGVGATSYNEQFF

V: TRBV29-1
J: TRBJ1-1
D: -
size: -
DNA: TGCAGCGCACAGAACACTGAAGCTTTCTTT
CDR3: CSAQNTEAFF

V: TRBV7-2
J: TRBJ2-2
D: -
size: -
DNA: TGTGCCAGCAGCTCACTACAGGCAAACACCGGGGAGCTGTTTTTT
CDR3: CASSSLQANTGELFF

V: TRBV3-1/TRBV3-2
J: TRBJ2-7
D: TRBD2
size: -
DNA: TGTGCCAGCAGCCAATTCATCGTCGCGGGGGATGAGCAGTACTTC
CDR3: CASSQFIVAGDEQYF

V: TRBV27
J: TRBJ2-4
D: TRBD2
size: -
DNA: TGTGCCAGCTCTCCACGACCCCCAAGAGCGGGAGGGGGGGGAGCCAAAAACATTCAGTACTTC
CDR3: CASSPRPPRAGGGGAKNIQYF

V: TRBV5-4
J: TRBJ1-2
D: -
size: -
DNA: TGTGCCAGCAGCTTCACAGGCAACTATGGCTACACCTTC
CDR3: CASSFTGNYGYTF

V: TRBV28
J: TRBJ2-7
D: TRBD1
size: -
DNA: TGTGCCAGCAGTTTATCAGCAGGGGGCAGGAACGAGCAGTACTTC
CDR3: CASSLSAGGRNEQYF

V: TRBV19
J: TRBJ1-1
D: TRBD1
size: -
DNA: TGTGCCAGTATCGGGCTGGACAGGTTTAACACTGAAGCTTTCTTT
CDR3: CASIGLDRFNTEAFF

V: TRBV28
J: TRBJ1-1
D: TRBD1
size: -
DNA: TGTGCCAGTCTCCTTCCGGGACAGCGCTATGAAGCTTTCTTT
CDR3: CASLLPGQRYEAFF

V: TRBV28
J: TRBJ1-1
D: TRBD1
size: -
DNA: TGTGCCAGCAGGTTGGGACAGGGCATTCCAATGAACACTGAAGCTTTCTTT
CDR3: CASRLGQGIPMNTEAFF

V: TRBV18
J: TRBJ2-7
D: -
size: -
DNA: TGTGCCAGCTCACCAAACGCAGGCTCCTACGAGCAGTACTTC
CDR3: CASSPNAGSYEQYF

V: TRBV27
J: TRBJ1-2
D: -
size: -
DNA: TGTGCCAGCAGTTTCCCCCCCCTGAGGGGCTACACCTTC
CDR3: CASSFPPLRGYTF